This T cell receptor beta chain was sequenced in a study of T cell repertoires in cytomegalovirus infection. Study-wide background: CMV infection together with matching HLA type was indicated by public TCR beta signatures. The study's findings and limits: CMV-specific HLA-C-restricted TCR beta clonotypes dominated the ex vivo response. There were carriers of CMV plus the relevant HLA, and cumulative public TCR beta family frequency identified them.

This clonotype has ten or more counts. Its antigen is undetermined. From germline, CDR1 is SGHKS and CDR2 YYEKEE (reference sequence). The CDR3 contains 17 residues. V lost 0 bases to trimming and J lost 7 bases, with 17 bases between them. TCRdb used MiXCR to reprocess the reads, holding one entry per CDR3 protein. The sample lists 480,000 or so distinct CDR3 sequences, about 10% occurring once. The chain recombines TRBV5-5 with TRBJ1-6; weak D call: TRBD1 (5 bases). The source is a human donor in good health (CMV status not recorded). Some clones in this sample may be carry-over from other donors' samples. Material for sequencing was PBMCs. CDR3 protein: CASSLEEAGWNNSPLHF. In DNA form, the CDR3 reads TGTGCCAGCAGCTTGGAGGAGGCAGGGTGGAACAATTCACCCCTCCACTTT.